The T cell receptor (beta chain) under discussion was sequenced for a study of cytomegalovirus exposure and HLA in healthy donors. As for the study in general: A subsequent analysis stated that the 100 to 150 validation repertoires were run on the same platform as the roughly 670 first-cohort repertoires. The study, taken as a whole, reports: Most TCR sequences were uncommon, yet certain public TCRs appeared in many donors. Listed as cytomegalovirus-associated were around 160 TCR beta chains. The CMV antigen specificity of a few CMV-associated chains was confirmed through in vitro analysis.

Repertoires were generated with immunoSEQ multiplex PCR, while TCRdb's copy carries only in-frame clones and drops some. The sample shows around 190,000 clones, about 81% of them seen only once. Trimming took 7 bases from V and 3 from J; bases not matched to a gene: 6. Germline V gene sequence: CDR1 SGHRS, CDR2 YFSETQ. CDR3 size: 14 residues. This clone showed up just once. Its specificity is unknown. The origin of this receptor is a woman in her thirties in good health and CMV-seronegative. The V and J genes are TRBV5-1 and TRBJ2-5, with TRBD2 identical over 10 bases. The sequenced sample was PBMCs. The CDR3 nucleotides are TGCGCCAGCGCCCGGGGGACTAGCGAAGAGACCCAGTACTTC. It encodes CASARGTSEETQYF. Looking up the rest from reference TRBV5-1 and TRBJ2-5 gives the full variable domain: KAGVTQTPRYLIKTRGQQVTLSCSPISGHRSVSWYQQTPGQGLQFLFEYFSETQRNKGNFPGRFSGRQFSNSRSEMNVSTLELGDSALYLCASARGTSEETQYFGPGTRLLVL.